This T cell receptor (beta chain) is drawn from a study of blood T cell repertoires in COVID-19. This CDR3 is 14 amino acids long. CDR1 is SNHLY and CDR2 is FYNNEI in the germline V gene. Trimming shortened V by 3 bases and J by 2 bases, and 8 bases separated the two germline ends. Only in-frame clones appear in the TCRdb table, and some are missing; sequencing was by immunoSEQ multiplex PCR. The profile shows 150,000 to 200,000 clones, more than 75% of them singletons. This clone was seen a few times. V and J are TRBV2 and TRBJ1-3, with no clear D. Material for sequencing was peripheral blood. The receptor was derived from a man younger than 35 with active or convalescent COVID-19. This chain's CDR3 is CASSESVAGNTIYF. The CDR3 nucleotides read TGTGCCAGCAGTGAGTCAGTGGCTGGAAACACCATATATTTT.